This record concerns one T cell receptor (beta chain) sequence. The antigen is not known. Germline V gene sequence: CDR1 PRHDT, CDR2 FYEKMQ (reference sequence). There are 14 residues in the CDR3. This entry belongs to a study of CXCR3-negative and CXCR3-positive naive CD8 T cells. Study findings and constraints: CXCR3-positive naive cells had TRB CDR3s that were more hydrophobic than CXCR3-negative naive cells had.

TRB cDNA libraries were made by UMI-labeled 5' RACE. With the 5' RACE reads reprocessed, TCRdb shows one record per CDR3 protein and no DNA. The repertoire table contains roughly 120,000 distinct CDR3 sequences. The study sorted every CD8+ T cell subset in triplicate at 250,000 to 300,000 cells each. Sample: naive CXCR3+ CD8+ T cells from blood. Stated subset: CD45RO-CCR7+CD27+CD95- naive CD8+ T cells expressing CXCR3 (TNR3+). The genes are TRBV13 and TRBJ2-7. This TCR was sampled from a human donor in good health. Some clones in this sample may be carry-over from other donors' samples. The CDR3 here is CASSLTGATYEQYF.